The next 11 T cell receptor beta chains were all read from a single sample in a study of identical twins. TCRdb re-called the 5' RACE reads with MiXCR, one entry per CDR3 protein. This sample yields nearly 250,000 distinct CDR3 sequences, of which roughly 7% are seen a single time; 3% to 4.5% belongs to the top ten. The same sample was also used in a study of yellow fever vaccine responses in identical twins.

Sequencing was carried out using memory (CD45RO+) T cells sorted from blood. The receptor source for this set is a woman aged 18 to 35 in good health.

The rearrangement links TRBV5-4 to TRBJ2-2; D gene uncertain. Trimming took 0 bases from V and 2 from J, leaving 8 bases between them. Germline CDR1 is SGHNT and CDR2 is YYREEE (reference sequence). CDR3 length: 15 amino acids. CDR3 amino acids: CASSLDPGNTGELFF. In DNA, the CDR3 is TGTGCCAGCAGCTTGGATCCAGGCAACACCGGGGAGCTGTTTTTT. Supplemented by reference TRBV5-4 and TRBJ2-2, the full variable domain reads ETGVTQSPTHLIKTRGQQVTLRCSSQSGHNTVSWYQQALGQGPQFIFQYYREEENGRGNFPPRFSGLQFPNYSSELNVNALELDDSALYLCASSLDPGNTGELFFGEGSRLTVL.

A few counts support this clonotype. V and J are TRBV11-1 and TRBJ2-1, with D maybe TRBD2 (5 bases). Trimming pared 0 bases from V and 5 bases from J, leaving 8 bases between. This CDR3 is 14 amino acids long. Germline-derived CDR1 and CDR2 are SGHAT and FQDESV (reference sequence). The CDR3 protein is CASSLARSDNEQFF. The CDR3 region has the DNA TGTGCCAGCAGCTTAGCGCGTAGCGACAATGAGCAGTTCTTC.

This clonotype was counted many times. CDR3 DNA: TGTGCCAGCAGTAGGGGAGCGGGACGGAATGAGCAGTTCTTC. The encoded protein is CASSRGAGRNEQFF. The chain recombines TRBV6-1 with TRBJ2-1; 7 positions agree with TRBD2. Looked up from germline, CDR1 is MNHNS and CDR2 is SASEGT. This CDR3 is 14 amino acids long. Trimming removed 5 bases from V and 7 bases from J; junction bases left unmatched: 8.

In this sample, this clonotype turned up many times. J is TRBJ2-3 and V is TRBV12-3 or TRBV12-4; maybe TRBD2 (6 bases). The V gene lost 6 bases and the J gene lost 0 bases, with 13 bases spanning the gap. The CDR3 loop spans 15 amino acids. The CDR3 sequence: CASRLPGTSTDTQYF. CDR3 in DNA: TGTGCCAGCAGACTCCCCGGGACTAGCACAGATACGCAGTATTTT.

This clonotype came up a few times. The chain has TRBV18 and TRBJ2-5; D might be TRBD1 or TRBD2, each matching 5 bases. Germline V gene lookup returns CDR1 KGHSH and CDR2 LQKENI. This CDR3 contains 15 residues. The V end was cut by 6 bases, the J end by 0 bases, with 14 bases between. CDR3 residues: CASSSTGQNQETQYF. CDR3 nucleotide sequence: TGTGCCAGCTCGTCCACGGGGCAAAACCAAGAGACCCAGTACTTC.

This clonotype was counted many times. A junction end diverges from the germline sequence, so it may reflect a read error. The chain couples TRBV5-6 to TRBJ1-1; 7 nucleotides match TRBD1. The CDR3 runs 13 residues. Germline V lookup: CDR1 SGHDT, CDR2 YYEEEE. The DNA for the CDR3 is TGTGCCAGCAGCTCCACAACCGTCCTCCGACAGGGCTTT. Amino acid sequence: CASSSTTVLRQGF.

This chain links TRBV6-2 or TRBV6-3 with TRBJ2-1; D is possibly TRBD2 (5 bases). CDR1 and CDR2 (germline): MNHEY, SVGEGT. The CDR3 extends over 13 amino acids. Trimming took off 6 bases at V and 3 bases at J, with 9 bases between the two ends. The CDR3 sequence is CASRDGLYNEQFF. As DNA, the CDR3 is TGTGCCAGCAGGGACGGACTCTACAATGAGCAGTTCTTC.

The sample holds a few counts of this clonotype. This chain uses TRBV6-1 with TRBJ1-2, with D uncertain. V dropped 6 bases and J dropped 4 bases, with 18 bases sitting between them. Germline assignment: CDR1 MNHNS and CDR2 SASEGT. This CDR3 is built from 15 residues. CDR3 coding DNA: TGTGCCAGCAGCAATAACCTACCGGGGAGCTATGGCTACACCTTC. Its translation: CASSNNLPGSYGYTF.

The sample holds many counts of this clonotype. The DNA of the CDR3 is TGTGCCAGCAGCTCCAGAGGGCTAGCGGGGCCAAGCTCCTACAATGAGCAGTTCTTC. It specifies CASSSRGLAGPSSYNEQFF. V usage is TRBV11-1 and J usage is TRBJ2-1; TRBD2 matches 9 bases. V lost 4 bases to trimming and J lost 0 bases; unmatched junction nucleotides: 13. The germline CDR1 and CDR2 sequences are SGHAT and FQDESV (reference sequence). The length of the CDR3 is 19 residues. The full variable domain, in which reference TRBV11-1 and TRBJ2-1 provide the parts outside the CDR3, is EAEVAQSPRYKITEKSQAVAFWCDPISGHATLYWYRQILGQGPELLVQFQDESVVDDSQLPKDRFSAERLKGVDSTLKIQPAELGDSAMYLCASSSRGLAGPSSYNEQFFGPGTRLTVL.

The V gene is TRBV25-1, the J gene TRBJ2-1; 8 nucleotides agree with TRBD1. This CDR3 comprises 15 residues. The trim removed 6 bases at V and 2 bases at J, leaving 6 bases unmatched. CDR1 is MGHDK and CDR2 is SYGVNS in the germline V gene. CDR3 in amino acids: CASSPRQGTYNEQFF. Written as DNA, the CDR3 is TGTGCCAGCAGCCCTAGACAGGGGACCTACAATGAGCAGTTCTTC.

This clonotype came up a few times. V usage is TRBV2 and J usage is TRBJ2-4; 7 nucleotides line up with TRBD1. CDR1 SNHLY and CDR2 FYNNEI come from the germline V gene. This CDR3 has 15 amino acids. The junction had 4 bases not matched to a gene; V was cut back by 4 bases and J by 1 base. The CDR3 sequence is CASSVQGVAKNIQYF. In DNA form, the CDR3 reads TGTGCCAGCAGTGTGCAGGGGGTTGCCAAAAACATTCAGTACTTC.